The 21 T cell receptor beta chains presented below share a single source sample, sequenced in a study of blood T cells in healthy people across ages. A J-beta primer mix and a sample-barcoded 5' primer were used in a second PCR of roughly 7 to 12 cycles. TCRdb fed the 5' RACE reads into MiXCR, producing one record per CDR3 protein. The repertoire consists of approximately 730,000 distinct CDR3 sequences, with roughly two fifths occurring once and the leading ten covering roughly 20%. The sample taken for sequencing was blood. The receptors derive from a woman in her sixties or seventies in good health.

The chain has TRBV12-3 or TRBV12-4 and TRBJ2-2; D remains ambiguous. The CDR3 is 13 amino acids. The V and J ends lost 3 bases and 5 bases respectively, with 7 bases between them. The CDR3 loop reads CASSFSETGELFF. The CDR3 DNA follows: TGTGCCAGCAGTTTTTCAGAGACCGGGGAGCTGTTTTTT.

This clonotype was counted at least ten times. The V and J genes are TRBV9 and TRBJ2-7; TRBD1 matches at 7 bases. Per the germline V gene, CDR1 is SGDLS and CDR2 is YYNGEE. The junction had 4 bases not matched to a gene; V was cut back by 4 bases and J by 3 bases. The CDR3 loop spans 13 amino acids. CDR3 coding DNA: TGTGCCAGCAGCCCGGGACAGTTCTACGAGCAGTACTTC. This gives the protein CASSPGQFYEQYF.

This clonotype has ten or more counts. The chain employs TRBV3-1 and TRBJ2-4; weak D call: TRBD1 (5 bases). The end of the DNA aligns better with TRBJ2-7, so the J call may be wrong. CDR1 is LGHDT, CDR2 YNNKEL, per germline (reference sequence). The CDR3 is 15 residues long. The CDR3 here is CASSPTGYLTDEQYF. The CDR3 DNA follows: TGTGCCAGCAGCCCTACAGGTTACCTAACGGACGAGCAGTACTTC.

The chain employs TRBV7-9 and TRBJ2-5, with D perhaps TRBD2 (5 bases). CDR1 is SEHNR, CDR2 FQNEAQ, per germline (reference sequence). The V gene lost 6 bases and the J gene lost 5 bases, with 19 bases spanning the gap. CDR3 length equals 15 residues. CDR3 region: CASRPPILREETQYF. CDR3 coding DNA: TGTGCCAGCAGGCCCCCCATCTTAAGGGAGGAGACCCAGTACTTC.

The chain employs TRBV18 and TRBJ1-5; D is unclear. V was clipped by 6 bases and J by 7 bases, with 10 bases between them. Germline CDR1 KGHSH, CDR2 LQKENI. The CDR3 length is 12 residues. As DNA, the CDR3 is TGTGCCAGCTCTAAAGGAGGGCAGCCCCAGCATTTT. This encodes CASSKGGQPQHF.

The chain carries TRBV20-1 and TRBJ2-3; TRBD2 matches at 14 bases. Germline trimming cut 5 bases from V and 6 bases from J; bases unmatched to any gene: 4. The CDR3 is 14 amino acids. Germline V lookup: CDR1 DFQATT, CDR2 SNEGSKA (reference sequence). CDR3 in amino acids: CSASRLAGGDTQYF. CDR3 in DNA: TGCAGTGCTTCCCGACTAGCGGGAGGGGATACGCAGTATTTT.

This sequence joins TRBV25-1 and TRBJ2-3; 7 bases match TRBD2. This CDR3 is 15 amino acids long. With 4 bases clipped from V and 2 bases from J, the junction kept 6 bases outside the gene matches. Germline CDR1 is MGHDK and CDR2 is SYGVNS. In nucleotides, the CDR3 is TGTGCCAGCAGTGCCTCTAGCGGACACACAGATACGCAGTATTTT. Protein sequence: CASSASSGHTDTQYF.

With regard to this clonotype: The missing conserved phenylalanine or tryptophan at the end of this CDR3 makes a read error likely. The CDR3 coding sequence is TGTGCCAGCAGTTACGCGTCCGGGGCCTACGAGCAGTACTAC. Its translation is CASSYASGAYEQYY. This chain links TRBV6-5 with TRBJ2-4, with D maybe TRBD2 (5 bases). The tail of the sequence fits TRBJ2-7 better, so the J call may be wrong. This CDR3 is 14 amino acids long. The germline V gene encodes CDR1 MNHEY and CDR2 SVGAGI.

The chain is built from TRBV6-5 and TRBJ2-5; 11 bases map to TRBD2. The length of the CDR3 is 16 residues. V trimming: 4 bases; J trimming: 11 bases; junction bases outside the gene matches: 15. CDR1 and CDR2 from the germline V gene are MNHEY and SVGAGI. The CDR3 coding sequence is TGTGCCAGCAGTTCCCCTCGACTAGCGGGGAGGGATGAGCAGTACTTC. Protein sequence: CASSSPRLAGRDEQYF.

This clonotype was counted at least ten times. The chain employs TRBV10-3 and TRBJ2-5; tentatively, D is TRBD2 (6 bases). CDR1 and CDR2 from the germline V gene are ENHRY and SYGVKD. The germline V and J ends were trimmed by 2 bases and 2 bases, with 12 bases remaining between them. The CDR3 has 15 residues. DNA of the CDR3: TGTGCCATCAGTGAGGCCCGGGGACTGCAAGAGACCCAGTACTTC. Translated, it gives CAISEARGLQETQYF.

The V and J genes are TRBV29-1 and TRBJ1-1; TRBD1 matches at 7 bases. CDR1 and CDR2 from the germline V gene are SQVTM and ANQGSEA. V shed 6 bases and J 2 bases; nucleotides not matched to a gene: 6. This CDR3 has 13 amino acids. Here the CDR3 DNA reads TGCAGCGTCCGTGGGACAGCAAACACTGAAGCTTTCTTT. This sequence encodes CSVRGTANTEAFF.

J is TRBJ2-3 and V is TRBV28; D ambiguous. The CDR3 extends over 14 amino acids. Germline V lookup: CDR1 MDHEN, CDR2 SYDVKM. Trimming shortened V by 5 bases and J by 4 bases, and 13 bases separated the two germline ends. The CDR3 region is CASSVGSLPDTQYF. The DNA for the CDR3 is TGTGCCAGCAGTGTTGGATCACTACCAGATACGCAGTATTTT.

In this sample, this clonotype turned up many times. The chain uses TRBV4-3 and TRBJ2-7, with D uncertain. Germline-derived CDR1 and CDR2 are LGHNA and YSLEER. Between the trimmed V and J ends, which lost 1 base and 1 base, there was a span of 20 bases. CDR3 length: 18 residues. In nucleotides, the CDR3 is TGCGCCAGCAGCCAAGGGTGGGTGGGGAACGTAAATTCCTACGAGCAGTACTTC. Encoded protein: CASSQGWVGNVNSYEQYF.

The CDR3 sequence: CSARDKNRDRVTTEAFF. In DNA form, the CDR3 reads TGCAGTGCTAGAGATAAGAATAGGGACAGGGTGACGACTGAAGCTTTCTTT. This chain links TRBV20-1 with TRBJ1-1; 9 bases are shared with TRBD1. The ends lost 0 bases at V and 5 bases at J; junction bases unmatched: 13. The CDR3 has 17 residues. Germline loops: CDR1 DFQATT, CDR2 SNEGSKA (reference sequence).

This clonotype was picked up a small number of times. One end of the junction fails to match germline, which may point to a read error. V is TRBV28 and J is TRBJ2-3, with 11 bases identical to TRBD1. CDR3 length equals 17 residues. Germline CDR1 MDHEN, CDR2 SYDVKM. CDR3 residues: CASSSGTGGTSTDTQYF. The CDR3 DNA reads TGTGCCAGCAGTTCCGGGACAGGGGGAACTAGCACGGATACGCAGTATTTT.

The CDR3 is CASSFEWTSGQETQYF. CDR3 DNA sequence: TGTGCCAGCAGTTTCGAATGGACTAGCGGACAAGAGACCCAGTACTTC. This sequence joins TRBV27 and TRBJ2-5, with 10 bases fitting TRBD2. This CDR3 has 16 residues. Germline CDR1 is MNHEY and CDR2 is SMNVEV (reference sequence). V was clipped by 3 bases and J by 2 bases; unmatched bases: 6.

This clonotype turned up a few times. The chain links TRBV6-2 or TRBV6-3 to TRBJ2-3; no clear D gene. The V gene lost 4 bases and the J gene lost 5 bases, with 10 bases spanning the gap. Germline assignment: CDR1 MNHEY and CDR2 SVGEGT. The CDR3 has 13 residues. CDR3 nucleotides: TGTGCCAGCAGTTGGGAATTGGGAGATACGCAGTATTTT. It translates to CASSWELGDTQYF.

This clonotype was seen a handful of times. The chain combines TRBV5-1 with TRBJ1-2; 7 bases map to TRBD1. Germline V gene lookup returns CDR1 SGHRS and CDR2 YFSETQ. V was clipped by 4 bases and J by 1 base; unmatched bases: 4. The CDR3 sequence is 14 residues long. The CDR3 loop reads CASSGGQLNYGYTF. CDR3 sequence (DNA): TGCGCCAGCAGCGGGGGACAGCTTAACTATGGCTACACCTTC.

The chain employs TRBV6-2 or TRBV6-3 and TRBJ1-5; TRBD1 aligns across 7 bases. Germline lookup yields CDR1 MNHEY and CDR2 SVGEGT. V lost 4 bases to trimming and J lost 1 base; unmatched junction nucleotides: 10. The CDR3 is made up of 17 amino acids. DNA for the CDR3: TGTGCCAGCAGTTTACGACAGGGATTTTTAAGCAATCAGCCCCAGCATTTT. It specifies CASSLRQGFLSNQPQHF.

This clonotype was counted only a few times. This chain links TRBV15 with TRBJ2-3; tentative D call: TRBD1 (5 bases). This CDR3 is 15 amino acids long. Germline lookup yields CDR1 LNHNV and CDR2 YYDKDF (reference sequence). The V and J ends lost 3 bases and 0 bases respectively, with 10 bases between them. CDR3 protein: CATSRDITSTDTQYF. The CDR3 nucleotides are TGTGCCACCAGCAGGGACATCACTAGCACAGATACGCAGTATTTT.

This clonotype was seen a few times. The chain is built from TRBV10-2 and TRBJ2-3; TRBD2 matches 9 bases. This CDR3 spans 16 amino acids. Germline CDR1 reads WSHSY; CDR2 reads SAAADI. The V gene end was trimmed by 6 bases and the J gene end by 0 bases; junction bases not matched to a gene: 7. The CDR3 region is CASSPSGRTSTDTQYF. For the CDR3, the DNA is TGCGCCAGCAGCCCGAGCGGGAGGACCAGCACAGATACGCAGTATTTT.